This T cell receptor (beta chain) was captured in a study of shared clonotypes between healthy human individuals (TCRdb year 2020). For the study in its entirety: The cohort comprised two women and a few men aged 18 to 49 years. Per donor, leukapheresis produced somewhere between about 0.8 and 9 billion PBMCs. Different laboratories and diverse techniques were used to prepare libraries and sequence TCR repertoires, to increase sequencing depth and limit assay-specific biases. The study deeply sequenced blood TCR repertoires of roughly five healthy adults to estimate repertoire size and the extent of clonotype sharing between individuals. For each donor, CD4 naive and CD4 memory were each given three plates, CD8 naive was given two plates, and CD8 memory was given one plate. General findings and caveats noted by the study authors: Sampling was limited to blood, and TCR repertoires in tissue likely differ from TCR repertoires in blood. Pairwise subsampling indicated that sequencing depth was expected to affect the degree of clonotype sharing among donors. Even with the large sequencing depth, rarefaction of the sorted-subset datasets indicated that sequencing was incomplete. Higher generation probabilities were observed for clonotypes shared by all four sorted-subset donors than for non-shared clonotypes. The genetic and exposure-history diversity represented was limited by the small number of donors. Naive subsets generally had larger estimated clonotype richness than memory subsets. When four donors were compared, the shared fraction of clonotypes was 5% to 6.5% for naive CD4, approximately 3.5% for naive CD8, more than 2% for memory CD4, and 0.4% for memory CD8.

TCR CDR3 regions were amplified from genomic DNA by multiplex PCR using the deep immunoSEQ assay. Genomic DNA extracted from each cell subset was distributed evenly over all wells of several immunoSEQ 96-well plates, and each plate served as one replicate. For sorted subsets, each replicate PCR was loaded with about 200 ng genomic DNA, equivalent to approximately 27,000 T cell genomes. The purified libraries were quantified using a Qubit 3.0 fluorometer, sized with a Bioanalyzer 2100, and then quantified again using the KAPA Library Quantification kit. A separate single-read 150-cycle Illumina NextSeq 550 flow cell was used to sequence each immunoSEQ 96-well plate. As for the authors' bioinformatics: Because the immunoSEQ output included only junctional sequences and no quality scores, the filtering could not be the same as the filtering used for full-length reads. Sequences were annotated with PyIR, a Python wrapper for IgBLAST v1.9, and V/J genes and CDR3 were assigned using IMGT germline references. Any read was removed if the V/J assignment was weak (E-value above 1e-6), the CDR3 was missing, or the read contained stop codons, out-of-frame junctions, or ambiguous translated residues. V3J clonotypes were defined as sequences sharing the same inferred V gene, J gene, and CDR3 amino acid sequence. The percentage overlap between two repertoires was calculated by dividing the number of shared unique clonotypes by the size of the smaller repertoire. RTK rarefaction, the Chao1 estimator, and Recon v2.1 estimates of unobserved clonotypes were used to assess repertoire richness. Generation probabilities for all TCRbeta clonotypes obtained by the gDNA method from a handful of donors were computed using OLGA. TCRdb mirrors the immuneACCESS table, restricted to in-frame sequences. Some clones are absent from its copies; in checked studies, under half trace to an unresolved V gene, and the reason for the others is unknown. The V and J calls and clone size are taken from that table; D and trimming were inferred from the DNA. The sample table contains 950,000 to 1,100,000 clones; only one count was recorded for about 76% of them. The ten largest clonotypes hold approximately 1.5% of the sample.

The CDR3 covers 16 residues, taking in both the cysteine and the phenylalanine. Of all the DNA, just the CDR3 is kept, 48 bases in frame from base 1. The V end loses 0 bases and the J end loses 0 bases, and a stretch of 9 bases separates them. As encoded in the germline V gene, CDR1 is SGHRS while CDR2 is YFSETQ. The donors were healthy, HIV-negative adults who had no recently reported acute infections or vaccinations. Every donor was a Caucasian adult residing in Nashville, Tennessee, USA. CD4+ T cells were enriched by magnetic negative selection, after which naive cells were positively selected on CD45RA and the negative fraction was taken as the memory subset. After blood collection by leukapheresis, PBMCs were isolated using Ficoll-Histopaque density gradient centrifugation and then cryopreserved in the vapor phase of liquid nitrogen. Purity and quantity of every magnetically sorted T cell population were checked by analytical flow cytometry. Genomic DNA was isolated from each sorted fraction and quantified by UV absorbance on a Nanodrop 2000c.

This clone showed up just a few times. What this receptor recognizes is not known. Nothing much larger sits one base from this clone, and base qualities are not available. Different DNA sequences within this sample yield the same CDR3. The chain was built from TRBV5-1 and TRBJ1-4; the D segment could be TRBD1, given 5 matching bases. The clonotype comes from a young man in good health. Sequencing input: memory CD4+ T cells sorted from blood. The meaning of the sample's cell subset or site label: CD45RA-negative fraction. CDR3 loop: CASSLEGTATNEKLFF. The nucleotides are TGCGCCAGCAGCTTGGAAGGGACTGCAACTAATGAAAAACTGTTTTTT.